Listed here are 2 T cell receptor beta chains from one sample, sequenced in a study of tissue T cells after allogeneic stem cell transplantation (dated by TCRdb to the early 2020s). This specimen's time point label, interpreted: mouse harvest day 7 after allogeneic transplant. Each mouse graft consisted of 10^7 T-cell-depleted bone marrow cells plus 10^6 splenic CD5+ T cells and was given by tail vein injection. Library method: the immunoSEQ multiplex PCR assay. Here the immuneACCESS table is served through TCRdb, limited to in-frame sequences with V and J called. Missing clones are a known gap in these copies; in checked studies unresolved V genes cover under half, and the rest lacks a known reason. Present in this sample are approximately 5,800 clones, about half of which were seen just once. Clones ranked in the top ten supply 10% of the sample. Source material: gut tissue. The receptor source for this set is a female BALB/c mouse given C57BL/6 T cells with graft-versus-host disease after an allogeneic hematopoietic cell transplant.

As regards this clone: Genes here carry mouse names. The observed sequence ends 1 residue before the CDR3 terminus, with the missing tail filled in from the germline J gene. The chain combines TRBV4 with TRBJ2-7, with 11 bases matching TRBD2. Germline assignment: CDR1 LGHDT and CDR2 YNNKQL (reference sequence). V lost 5 bases to trimming and J lost 3 bases; unmatched junction nucleotides: 3. The CDR3 spans 14 residues. CDR3 DNA (partial): TGTGCCAGCAGCCCTGGGACTGGGGGCTATGAACAGTAC. Amino acids: CASSPGTGGYEQY. From start to end, the CDR3 is CASSPGTGGYEQYF.

This clone was observed once. One end of the junction fails to match germline, which may point to a read error. The gene symbols are mouse symbols. The sequence runs out 1 residue before the end of the CDR3; the remainder is reconstructed from the germline J gene. The chain uses TRBV13-1 and TRBJ2-2, with unresolved D. The CDR3 spans 12 residues. CDR1 is NSHNY, CDR2 SYGAGN, per germline. This CDR3 is CAGSDGGGQLYF. The CDR3 DNA, read in part, is TGTGCCGGCAGTGATGGTGGCGGGCAGCTCTAC.